This T cell receptor beta chain was profiled in a study of T-cell memory formation after mild COVID-19. Study-level information: Largely donor-specific TCR clusters were found. Study-wide results and limits: Mainly CM and EM harbored the contracting CD4+ clones; mainly EMRA harbored the CD8+ ones. The study detected some responding clones in pre-infection memory, suggesting cross-reactive memory joined.

This CDR3 has 13 amino acids. The germline V gene has CDR1 PRHDT and CDR2 FYEKMQ (reference sequence). Trimming took 3 bases from V and 0 from J, leaving 4 bases between them. This clonotype is categorized as medium-sized. Antigen specificity is unknown. Constant-segment primers and 5'RACE yielded cDNA libraries for TCR alpha and TCR beta, each carrying sample barcodes and UMIs. TCRdb redid the calling of the 5' RACE reads with MiXCR, one entry per CDR3 protein. This sample carries some 450,000 distinct CDR3 sequences, 18% of them seen once, and the ten largest clones take under 25%. Specimen: PBMCs or a T cell subset sorted from them (not recorded which). This TCR came from a man younger than 35 who had mild COVID-19 (a few samples of this study predate the infection). Cell type and time point are not known. The rearrangement links TRBV13 to TRBJ2-3; D is undetermined. CDR3 region: CASSFSSTDTQYF. The CDR3 nucleotides are TGTGCCAGCAGCTTCTCCAGCACAGATACGCAGTATTTT.